This TCR beta chain was sequenced for a study of human T cells and chemical hapten exposure. The CDR3 totals 12 residues. Germline assignment: CDR1 SNHLY and CDR2 FYNNEI. Trimming stripped 1 base from V and 6 bases from J, with 4 bases between. Documented time point: healthy volunteer bleed at 6 weeks. Unfractionated whole blood served as the source for total RNA extraction. Using its own MiXCR run on the RACE reads, TCRdb lists one record per CDR3 protein. The table lists about 34,000 distinct CDR3 sequences, around 5.5% of them singletons. This clonotype was counted ten times or more. The TCR comes from a human donor in good health. Some clones in this sample may be carry-over from other donors' samples. Sequencing was performed on whole blood. The chain has TRBV2 and TRBJ1-5; D is ambiguous. The CDR3: CASSEGGQPQHF. CDR3 in DNA: TGTGCCAGCAGTGAAGGAGGTCAGCCCCAGCATTTT.